Listed below are T cell receptor beta chains from one sample, sequenced in a study of cytomegalovirus exposure and HLA in healthy donors. Produced via immunoSEQ multiplex PCR; TCRdb's table is partial and in-frame only. Of approximately 160,000 clones in the sample, around 80% were seen once. Sequenced input: PBMCs. Every receptor here comes from a woman aged 50 to 60 in good health and CMV-seropositive. Both conserved end residues are part of each CDR3. Each record gives: CDR3 length, J gene, V gene, CDR3 protein.

len: 14
j_gene: TRBJ2-5
v_gene: TRBV4-2
CDR3aa: CASSQDEVRETQYF

len: 21
j_gene: TRBJ1-6
v_gene: TRBV10-1
CDR3aa: CASSELPRDRGKRSYNSPLHF

len: 15
j_gene: TRBJ2-3
v_gene: TRBV28
CDR3aa: CASSLGLAVTDTQYF

len: 16
j_gene: TRBJ2-5
v_gene: TRBV7-8
CDR3aa: CASSPKLAGDRETQYF

len: 15
j_gene: TRBJ2-2
v_gene: TRBV28
CDR3aa: CASSFSRQAPVGLFF

len: 13
j_gene: TRBJ2-7
v_gene: TRBV10-1
CDR3aa: CASIAGGPYEQYF

len: 13
j_gene: TRBJ1-1
v_gene: TRBV29-1
CDR3aa: CSVGIGGNTEAFF

len: 15
j_gene: TRBJ2-5
v_gene: TRBV6-5
CDR3aa: CASSPNRGSGETQYF

len: 15
j_gene: TRBJ1-4
v_gene: TRBV5-6
CDR3aa: CASSLVGTGGFELFF

len: 16
j_gene: TRBJ2-1
v_gene: TRBV7-9
CDR3aa: CSSSPPGTRREEEQFF

len: 13
j_gene: TRBJ2-7
v_gene: TRBV10-3
CDR3aa: CAIRRDRSYEQYF

len: 12
j_gene: TRBJ2-5
v_gene: TRBV5-4
CDR3aa: CASSSNRETQYF

len: 14
j_gene: TRBJ1-3
v_gene: TRBV5-4
CDR3aa: CASSLGGGLDTIYF

len: 12
j_gene: TRBJ1-4
v_gene: TRBV28
CDR3aa: CASSWGQAKLFF

len: 15
j_gene: TRBJ2-3
v_gene: TRBV7-2
CDR3aa: CASSIRTGLTDTQYF

len: 17
j_gene: TRBJ2-3
v_gene: TRBV28
CDR3aa: CASSLGTSGSVGRTQYF

len: 17
j_gene: TRBJ1-1
v_gene: TRBV27
CDR3aa: CASSLGSTLQGRTEAFF

len: 13
j_gene: TRBJ1-3
v_gene: TRBV28
CDR3aa: CASARASGNTIYF

len: 15
j_gene: TRBJ1-3
v_gene: TRBV5-4
CDR3aa: CASSLELTPGNTIYF

len: 13
j_gene: .
v_gene: TRBV7-9
CDR3aa: CASSFGASYEQYF

len: 15
j_gene: TRBJ2-3
v_gene: TRBV7-2
CDR3aa: CASSLRLAGPDTQYF

len: 13
j_gene: TRBJ2-3
v_gene: TRBV28
CDR3aa: CASSAGNTDTQYF

len: 14
j_gene: TRBJ2-7
v_gene: TRBV7-2
CDR3aa: CASSLVGRAGEQYF

len: 15
j_gene: TRBJ1-1
v_gene: TRBV18
CDR3aa: CASSPRQASNTEAFF

len: 15
j_gene: TRBJ2-2
v_gene: TRBV28
CDR3aa: CASSLFGGNTGELFF

len: 13
j_gene: TRBJ1-5
v_gene: TRBV19
CDR3aa: CASSIGRDQPQHF

len: 16
j_gene: TRBJ1-2
v_gene: TRBV9
CDR3aa: CASSVAGATRGSGYTF

len: 14
j_gene: TRBJ2-1
v_gene: TRBV11-2
CDR3aa: CASTHDYRTEEQFF

len: 16
j_gene: TRBJ2-5
v_gene: TRBV7-2
CDR3aa: CASSLVAGGNQETQYF

len: 18
j_gene: TRBJ2-7
v_gene: TRBV5-8
CDR3aa: CASSSYMASGRAVGEQYF

len: 15
j_gene: TRBJ2-6
v_gene: TRBV19
CDR3aa: CASRTGSSGANVLTF

len: 18
j_gene: TRBJ1-2
v_gene: TRBV23-1
CDR3aa: CASSQSVPLGTGDYGYTF

len: 12
j_gene: TRBJ2-7
v_gene: TRBV5-6
CDR3aa: CASSLAAYEQYF

len: 14
j_gene: TRBJ2-7
v_gene: TRBV6-1
CDR3aa: CARRDRGGGREQYF

len: 14
j_gene: TRBJ1-1
v_gene: TRBV11-2
CDR3aa: CASRKQGRNTEAFF

len: 15
j_gene: TRBJ2-5
v_gene: TRBV5-4
CDR3aa: CASSPRGRGGETQYF

len: 14
j_gene: TRBJ2-5
v_gene: TRBV5-4
CDR3aa: CASSPGQVKETQYF